In this sample, the clone carrying this T cell receptor beta chain turned up a few times. Its specificity is not known. The CDR3 end lies 3 residues beyond the end of the read and is filled in from the germline J gene. This record comes from a study of T cell clonality in common variable immunodeficiency. Study-wide results and caveats: Common variable immunodeficiency TCR beta sequences reportedly had fewer deletions and N-nucleotide insertions.

Germline CDR1 SNHLY, CDR2 FYNNEI. V lost 4 bases to trimming and J lost 7 bases; unmatched junction nucleotides: 2. This CDR3 has 14 residues. Method: immunoSEQ multiplex PCR; TCRdb's copy keeps in-frame clones and lacks some. The repertoire consists of 15,000 to 20,000 clones, none detected only once. The clonotype comes from a human donor with common variable immunodeficiency. Material for sequencing was peripheral blood mononuclear cells. V gene TRBV2 combines with J gene TRBJ1-6, with 9 bases matching TRBD1. CDR3 loop: CASSGTGDNSPLHF. The DNA read from the CDR3 is TGTGCCAGCAGTGGGACAGGGGACAATTCACCC.